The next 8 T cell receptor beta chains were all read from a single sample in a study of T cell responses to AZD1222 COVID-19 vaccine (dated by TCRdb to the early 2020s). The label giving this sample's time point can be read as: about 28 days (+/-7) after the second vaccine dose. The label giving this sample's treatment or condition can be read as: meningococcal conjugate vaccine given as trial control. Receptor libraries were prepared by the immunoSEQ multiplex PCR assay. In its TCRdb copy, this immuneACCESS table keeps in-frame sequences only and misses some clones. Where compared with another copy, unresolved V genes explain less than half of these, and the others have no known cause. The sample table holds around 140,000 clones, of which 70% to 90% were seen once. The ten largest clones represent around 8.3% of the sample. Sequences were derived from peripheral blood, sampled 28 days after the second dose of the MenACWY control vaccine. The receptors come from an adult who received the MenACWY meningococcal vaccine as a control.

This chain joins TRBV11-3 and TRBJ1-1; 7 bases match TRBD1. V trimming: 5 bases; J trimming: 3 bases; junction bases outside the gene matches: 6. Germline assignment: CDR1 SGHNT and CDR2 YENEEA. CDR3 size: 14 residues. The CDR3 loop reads CASSQGGGDTEAFF. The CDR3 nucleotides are TGTGCCAGCAGCCAGGGGGGAGGGGACACTGAAGCTTTCTTT.

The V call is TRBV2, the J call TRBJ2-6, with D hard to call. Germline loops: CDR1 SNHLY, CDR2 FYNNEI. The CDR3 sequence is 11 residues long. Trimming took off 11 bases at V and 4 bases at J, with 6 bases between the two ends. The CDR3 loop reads CAGSGANVLTF. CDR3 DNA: TGTGCCGGTTCGGGGGCCAACGTCCTGACTTTC.

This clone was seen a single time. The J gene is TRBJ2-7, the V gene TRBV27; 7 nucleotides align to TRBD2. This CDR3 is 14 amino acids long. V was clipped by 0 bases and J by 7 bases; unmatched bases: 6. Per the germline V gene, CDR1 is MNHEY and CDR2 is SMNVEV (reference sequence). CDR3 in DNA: TGTGCCAGCAGTTTATCCCGGACTAGTAGGGAGCAGTACGTC. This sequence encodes CASSLSRTSREQYV.

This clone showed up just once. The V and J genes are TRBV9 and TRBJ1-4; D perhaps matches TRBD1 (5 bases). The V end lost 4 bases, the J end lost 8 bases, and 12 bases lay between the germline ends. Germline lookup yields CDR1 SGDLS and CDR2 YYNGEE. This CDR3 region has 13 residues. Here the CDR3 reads CASSRRVGEKLFF. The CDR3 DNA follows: TGTGCCAGCAGCCGCAGGGTAGGGGAAAAACTGTTTTTT.

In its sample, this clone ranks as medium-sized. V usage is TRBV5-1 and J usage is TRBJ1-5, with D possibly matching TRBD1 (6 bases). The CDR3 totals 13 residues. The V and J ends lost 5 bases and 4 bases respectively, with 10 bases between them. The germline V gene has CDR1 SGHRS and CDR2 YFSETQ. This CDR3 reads CASSQQGNQPQHF. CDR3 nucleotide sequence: TGCGCCAGCAGTCAACAGGGTAATCAGCCCCAGCATTTT.

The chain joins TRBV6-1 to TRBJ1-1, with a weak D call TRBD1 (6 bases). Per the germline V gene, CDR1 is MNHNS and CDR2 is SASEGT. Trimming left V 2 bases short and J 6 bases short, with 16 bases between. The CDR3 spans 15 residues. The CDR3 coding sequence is TGTGCCAGCAGTGAAAACGGGGGCCTAGGTTCTGAAGCTTTCTTT. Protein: CASSENGGLGSEAFF.

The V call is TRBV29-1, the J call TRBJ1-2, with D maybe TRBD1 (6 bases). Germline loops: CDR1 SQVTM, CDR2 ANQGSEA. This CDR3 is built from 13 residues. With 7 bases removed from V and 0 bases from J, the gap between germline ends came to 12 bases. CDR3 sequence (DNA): TGCAGCGCCTCGGACAGCGCTAACTATGGCTACACCTTC. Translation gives CSASDSANYGYTF.

The CDR3, as DNA: TGTGCCAGCAGCCAAGGACAGGGTATAGCTTTCTTT. The encoded protein is CASSQGQGIAFF. V and J are TRBV5-6 and TRBJ1-1; 8 nucleotides align to TRBD1. With 4 bases clipped from V and 10 bases from J, the junction kept 6 bases outside the gene matches. The CDR3 sequence is 12 residues long. CDR1 is SGHDT, CDR2 YYEEEE, per germline.